This record looks at one T cell receptor beta chain sequence and its context. Its antigen is still unknown. The data originate from a study of T cell repertoires in aging, cancer and after chemotherapy. Study as a whole: Repeat sampling of healthy donors over several months to years showed clear clonal overlap. About 9 million TCR reads were in the whole dataset.

A mixed TRB-A/B primer pool amplified rearranged TRB by multiplex touch-down PCR. One entry per CDR3 protein results from TCRdb running MiXCR on the multiplex PCR reads. The table records 8,900 or so distinct CDR3 sequences, about 35% of them present only once. TCR beta rearrangements were amplified from peripheral blood genomic DNA. Trimming took off 5 bases at V and 6 bases at J, with 17 bases between the two ends. CDR1 is DFQATT and CDR2 is SNEGSKA in the germline V gene (reference sequence). This CDR3 contains 15 residues. Study-wide points: Age-matched healthy donors had significantly more diverse, less clonal blood TCR repertoires than untreated cancer patients. Median generation probability rose over the chemotherapy interval in each cancer cohort, suggesting rebound thymic output.

The specimen was blood. The receptor was derived from a human donor in good health. The chain uses TRBV20-1 and TRBJ2-6; D might be TRBD1 or TRBD2, each matching 5 bases. The CDR3 DNA reads TGCAGTGCTGGGGACGTATTGTCGGCGGCCAACGTCCTGACTTTC. This translates into CSAGDVLSAANVLTF.